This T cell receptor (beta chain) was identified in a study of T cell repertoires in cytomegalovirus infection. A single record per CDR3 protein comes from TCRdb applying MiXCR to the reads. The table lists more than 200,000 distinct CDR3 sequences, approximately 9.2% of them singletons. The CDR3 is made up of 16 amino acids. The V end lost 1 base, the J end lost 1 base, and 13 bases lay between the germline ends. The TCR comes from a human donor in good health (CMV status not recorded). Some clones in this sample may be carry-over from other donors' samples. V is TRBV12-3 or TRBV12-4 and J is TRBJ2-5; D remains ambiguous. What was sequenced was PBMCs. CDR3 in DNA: TGTGCCAGCAGTTTAGGAGCTCTCGCCCTCCAAGAGACCCAGTACTTC. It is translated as CASSLGALALQETQYF.